In this sample, the clone carrying this TCR beta chain turned up many times. The antigen is not known. TCRdb independently ran MiXCR on the 5' RACE reads; one entry per CDR3 protein. Of fewer than 35,000 distinct CDR3 sequences listed, 5.5% to 6% are singletons. The germline V gene has CDR1 MNHEY and CDR2 SVGEGT. V lost 2 bases to trimming and J lost 0 bases; unmatched junction nucleotides: 13. The CDR3 is made up of 19 amino acids. The data originate from a study of early T cells in non-severe SARS-CoV-2 infection. The study's findings and limits: Matches to VDJdb favored anti-spike CD8 responses and missed private and CD4 specificities.

The material sequenced was whole blood. The TCR sequence derives from an adult who was a healthcare worker with PCR-confirmed SARS-CoV-2 infection or an uninfected control (not recorded which). The chain is built from TRBV6-2 or TRBV6-3 and TRBJ1-1, with TRBD1 matching over 9 bases. CDR3 bases: TGTGCCAGCAGTTACACCTCCGGGACAGGGTACCGGATGAACACTGAAGCTTTCTTT. Translating gives CASSYTSGTGYRMNTEAFF.